Listed below are T cell receptor beta chains from one sample, sequenced in a study of T cell responses to AZD1222 COVID-19 vaccine. Produced via immunoSEQ multiplex PCR; TCRdb's table is partial and in-frame only. The data contain 110,000 to 150,000 clones, 90% to 95% of them singletons. The specimen was peripheral blood, collected after recovery from COVID-19. Source of these receptors: an adult who had recovered from COVID-19. Each CDR3 is given with its conserved first and last residue.

TRBV6-5,TRBJ2-7,CASSISGFHEQYF
TRBV5-1,TRBJ2-1,CASSLVLAGAGNEQFF
TRBV6-4,TRBJ2-7,CASGRSGWDSYEQYF
TRBV6-5,TRBJ1-4,CASNQIANEKLFF
TRBV10-2,TRBJ1-2,CASRGIGGGGYTF
TRBV7-6,TRBJ2-5,CASSLDASGLLAETQYF
TRBV27,TRBJ2-7,CASSFLGQSYEQYF
TRBV28,TRBJ2-3,CVVVDSADTQYF
TRBV28,TRBJ1-2,CASSSAGNYGYTF
TRBV28,TRBJ2-5,CASSPGSWETQYF
TRBV5-8,TRBJ2-1,CASSPSQLAGPLPFGFF
TRBV7-9,TRBJ1-5,CASSLTGGNQPQHF
TRBV19,TRBJ1-3,CASAQVTGNTIYF
TRBV27,TRBJ1-6,CASSGYRGGSPLHF
TRBV28,TRBJ1-4,CASTSTTTWEKLFF
TRBV18,TRBJ1-2,CASSPDRAYGYTF
TRBV6-5,TRBJ2-7,CASSQTGGEQYF
TRBV6-5,TRBJ1-5,CATREGGRHQPQHF
TRBV29-1,TRBJ2-5,CSVVRQGQETQYF
TRBV4-1,TRBJ2-7,CASSIRTGDSYEQYF
TRBV4-1,TRBJ2-3,CASSQLSSTDTQYF
TRBV10-2,TRBJ2-3,CASSEPHRTALATDTQYF
TRBV5-5,TRBJ2-1,CASSSGGREEQFF
TRBV7-9,TRBJ2-1,CASSLAGRTGSYNEQFF
TRBV27,TRBJ2-7,CASSSRLRTAPSGRVRDEQYF
TRBV18,TRBJ1-1,CASSPIPKGVNTEAFF
TRBV7-9,TRBJ1-4,CASSFPLLGTANEKLFF
TRBV10-2,TRBJ2-7,CASSETGILAEQYF
TRBV3-1/TRBV3-2,TRBJ1-1,CASSQANTEAFF
TRBV11-2,TRBJ1-5,CASSLDLGRGQPQHF
TRBV5-6,TRBJ1-3,CASSFGTVLTIYF
TRBV6-5,TRBJ1-1,CASKIGNTEAFF
TRBV3-1/TRBV3-2,TRBJ2-5,CASSPFDGGLAGLQETQYF
TRBV28,TRBJ2-3,CASSGTGLSSTDTQYF
TRBV6-4,TRBJ2-1,CASSRGDWPNEQFF
TRBV7-9,TRBJ2-3,CASSPRMIALGSADTQYF
TRBV5-4,TRBJ2-7,CASSFTSTSYEQYF
TRBV6-4,TRBJ1-6,CASSDRVSTPLHF
TRBV19,TRBJ2-1,CASSMTRYNEQFF